These 6 T cell receptor beta chains were sequenced from one sample in a study of blood T cell repertoires in COVID-19. Repertoires were generated with immunoSEQ multiplex PCR, while TCRdb's copy carries only in-frame clones and drops some. The table records approximately 340,000 clones, about nine tenths of them present only once. The source material was PBMCs or T cells enriched from blood (not recorded which). The source is a woman aged 40 to 55 who had been exposed to COVID-19.

The chain carries TRBV7-9 and TRBJ1-4; the match to TRBD1 covers 9 bases. V trimming: 5 bases; J trimming: 6 bases; junction bases outside the gene matches: 7. This CDR3 has 15 amino acids. Germline CDR1 is SEHNR and CDR2 is FQNEAQ (reference sequence). CDR3 DNA sequence: TGTGCCAGCAGCAGAAGGACAGGGGTGGATGAAAAACTGTTTTTT. Translating gives CASSRRTGVDEKLFF. Filled out from reference TRBV7-9 and TRBJ1-4, the complete variable domain reads DTGVSQNPRHKITKRGQNVTFRCDPISEHNRLYWYRQTLGQGPEFLTYFQNEAQLEKSRLLSDRFSAERPKGSFSTLEIQRTEQGDSAMYLCASSRRTGVDEKLFFGSGTQLSVL.

CDR3 sequence: CASRSPGNPNTEAFF. CDR3 nucleotides: TGTGCCAGTAGGTCCCCAGGGAATCCGAACACTGAAGCTTTCTTT. The chain recombines TRBV19 with TRBJ1-1; tentative D call: TRBD1 (5 bases). Looked up from germline, CDR1 is LNHDA and CDR2 is SQIVND (reference sequence). The CDR3 totals 15 residues. Trimming pared 6 bases from V and 1 base from J, leaving 15 bases between.

About this clone itself: Other DNA sequences in this specimen translate into the identical CDR3. This chain links TRBV27 with TRBJ1-3; no clear D. Trimming stripped 4 bases from V and 0 bases from J, with 7 bases between. CDR1 and CDR2 from the germline V gene are MNHEY and SMNVEV (reference sequence). The CDR3 contains 14 residues. CDR3 amino acids: CASSSAGSGNTIYF. CDR3 sequence (DNA): TGTGCCAGCAGTTCGGCGGGCTCTGGAAACACCATATATTTT.

This clone has just one count. The chain has TRBV28 and TRBJ1-2; the D gene is possibly TRBD1 (6 bases). Germline V gene lookup returns CDR1 MDHEN and CDR2 SYDVKM. This CDR3 is built from 11 residues. With 9 bases removed from V and 6 bases from J, the gap between germline ends came to 11 bases. CDR3 bases: TGTGCCAGTCCAGGGGTAAATGGCTACACCTTC. Protein product: CASPGVNGYTF.

The V gene is TRBV4-2, the J gene TRBJ1-4, with unresolved D. In germline, CDR1 is LGHNA, CDR2 YNFKEQ. The CDR3 is 17 amino acids. V lost 3 bases and J 8 bases, leaving 22 bases between the germline ends. The CDR3 is CASSHSKREGRREKLFF. CDR3 DNA sequence: TGTGCCAGCAGCCACTCCAAACGGGAGGGAAGGAGAGAAAAACTGTTTTTT.

The CDR3 coding sequence is TGTGCCACCAGTGATTGGGACAGTGCTAGCACAGATACGCAGTATTTT. It translates to CATSDWDSASTDTQYF. The chain recombines TRBV24-1 with TRBJ2-3, with 7 positions matching TRBD1. J lost 0 bases, V lost 2 bases, and 4 bases had no gene match. The CDR3 contains 16 residues. Germline V gene lookup returns CDR1 KGHDR and CDR2 SFDVKD.